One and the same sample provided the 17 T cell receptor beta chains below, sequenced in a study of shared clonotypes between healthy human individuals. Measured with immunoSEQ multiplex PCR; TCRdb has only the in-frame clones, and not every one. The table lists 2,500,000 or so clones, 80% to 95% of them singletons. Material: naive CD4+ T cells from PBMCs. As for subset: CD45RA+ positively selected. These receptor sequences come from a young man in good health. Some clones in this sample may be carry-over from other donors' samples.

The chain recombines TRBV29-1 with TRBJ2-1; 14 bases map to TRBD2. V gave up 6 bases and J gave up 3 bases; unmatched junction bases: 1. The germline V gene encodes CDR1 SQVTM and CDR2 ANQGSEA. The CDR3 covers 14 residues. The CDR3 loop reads CSVGLAGDYNEQFF. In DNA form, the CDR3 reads TGCAGCGTGGGACTAGCGGGGGACTACAATGAGCAGTTCTTC.

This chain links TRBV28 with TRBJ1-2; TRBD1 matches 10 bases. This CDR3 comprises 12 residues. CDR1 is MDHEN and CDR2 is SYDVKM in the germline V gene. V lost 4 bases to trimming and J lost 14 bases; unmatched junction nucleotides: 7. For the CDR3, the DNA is TGTGCCAGCAGTTACGGGACAGGGGCAGGAACCTTC. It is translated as CASSYGTGAGTF.

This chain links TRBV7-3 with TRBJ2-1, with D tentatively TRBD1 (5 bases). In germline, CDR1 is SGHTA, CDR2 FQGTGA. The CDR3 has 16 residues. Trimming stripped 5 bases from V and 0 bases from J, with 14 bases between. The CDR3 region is CASSPSRQGSYNEQFF. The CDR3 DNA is TGTGCCAGCAGCCCCTCGAGGCAGGGCTCCTACAATGAGCAGTTCTTC.

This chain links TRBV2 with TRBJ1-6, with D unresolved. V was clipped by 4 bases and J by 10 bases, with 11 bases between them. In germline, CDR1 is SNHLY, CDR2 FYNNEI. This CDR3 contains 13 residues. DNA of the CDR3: TGTGCCAGCAGTGGCCTCCCGCAATCACCCCTCCACTTT. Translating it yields CASSGLPQSPLHF.

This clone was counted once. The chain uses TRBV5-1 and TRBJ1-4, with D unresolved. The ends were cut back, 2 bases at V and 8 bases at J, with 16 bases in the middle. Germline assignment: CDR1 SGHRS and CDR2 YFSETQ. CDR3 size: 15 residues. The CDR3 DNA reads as TGCGCCAGCAGCTTTATAGCAGTAGAAGGGGAAAAACTGTTTTTT. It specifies CASSFIAVEGEKLFF.

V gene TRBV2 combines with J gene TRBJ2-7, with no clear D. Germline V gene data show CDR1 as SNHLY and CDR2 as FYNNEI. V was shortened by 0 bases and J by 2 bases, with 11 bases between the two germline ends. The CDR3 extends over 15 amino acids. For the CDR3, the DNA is TGTGCCAGCAGTGAAGCCCCCTGGGTAGCCTACGAGCAGTACTTC. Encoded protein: CASSEAPWVAYEQYF.

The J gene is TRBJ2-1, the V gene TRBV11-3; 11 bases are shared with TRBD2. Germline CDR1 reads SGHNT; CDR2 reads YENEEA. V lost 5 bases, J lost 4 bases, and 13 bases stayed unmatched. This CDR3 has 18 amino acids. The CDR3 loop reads CASSPSGTSGTLYNEQFF. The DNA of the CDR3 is TGTGCCAGCAGCCCCTCCGGGACTAGCGGAACCCTATACAATGAGCAGTTCTTC.

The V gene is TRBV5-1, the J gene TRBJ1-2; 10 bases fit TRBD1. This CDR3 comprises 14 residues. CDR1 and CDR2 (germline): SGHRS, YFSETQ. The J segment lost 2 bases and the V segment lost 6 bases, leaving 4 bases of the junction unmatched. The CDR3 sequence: CASNPGQGNYGYTF. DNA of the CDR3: TGCGCCAGCAACCCGGGACAGGGGAACTATGGCTACACCTTC.

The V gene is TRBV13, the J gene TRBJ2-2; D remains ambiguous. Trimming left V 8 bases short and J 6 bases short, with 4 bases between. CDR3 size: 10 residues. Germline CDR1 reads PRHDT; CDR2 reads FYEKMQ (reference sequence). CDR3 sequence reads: CASDSGELFF. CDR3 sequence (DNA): TGTGCCAGCGACTCCGGGGAGCTGTTTTTT.

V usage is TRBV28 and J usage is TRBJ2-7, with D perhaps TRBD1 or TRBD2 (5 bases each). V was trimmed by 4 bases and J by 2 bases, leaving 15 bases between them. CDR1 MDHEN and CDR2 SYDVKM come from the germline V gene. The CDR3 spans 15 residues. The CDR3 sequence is CASSYSRAGTYEQYF. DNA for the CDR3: TGTGCCAGCAGTTATTCGAGGGCAGGGACCTACGAGCAGTACTTC.

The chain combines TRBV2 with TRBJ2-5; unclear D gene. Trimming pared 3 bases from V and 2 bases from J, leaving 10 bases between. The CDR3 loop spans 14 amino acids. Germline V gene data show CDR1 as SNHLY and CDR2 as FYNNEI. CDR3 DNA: TGTGCCAGCAGTGACGCTGGTGGGCAAGAGACCCAGTACTTC. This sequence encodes CASSDAGGQETQYF.

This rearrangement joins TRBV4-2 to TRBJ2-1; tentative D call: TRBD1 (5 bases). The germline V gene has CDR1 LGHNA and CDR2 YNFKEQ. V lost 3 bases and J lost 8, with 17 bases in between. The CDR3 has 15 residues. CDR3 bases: TGTGCCAGCAGCCACCCCCAGGGCGGCTTGGATGAGCAGTTCTTC. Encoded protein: CASSHPQGGLDEQFF.

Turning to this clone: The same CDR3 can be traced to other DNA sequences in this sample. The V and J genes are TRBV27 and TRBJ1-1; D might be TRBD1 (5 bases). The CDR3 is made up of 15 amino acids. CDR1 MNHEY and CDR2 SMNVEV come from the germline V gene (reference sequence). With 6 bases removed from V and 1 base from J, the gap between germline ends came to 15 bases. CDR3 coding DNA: TGTGCCAGCAGGCCTTGGGACGGACGGAACACTGAAGCTTTCTTT. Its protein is CASRPWDGRNTEAFF.

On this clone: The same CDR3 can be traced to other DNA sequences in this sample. CDR3 residues: CASSLRGWGGRTDTQYF. DNA for the CDR3: TGTGCCAGCAGCCTCCGGGGGTGGGGGGGACGCACAGATACGCAGTATTTT. The rearrangement joins TRBV7-9 to TRBJ2-3; 7 bases map to TRBD2. The CDR3 loop spans 17 amino acids. Per the germline V gene, CDR1 is SEHNR and CDR2 is FQNEAQ (reference sequence). Trimming cost V 5 bases and J 1 base; bases outside gene matches: 12.

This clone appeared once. The CDR3 nucleotides are TGCGCCAGCAGCTCTAGCGGGACCCGCACAGATACGCAGTATTTT. This sequence encodes CASSSSGTRTDTQYF. The chain carries TRBV5-1 and TRBJ2-3, with TRBD2 identical over 9 bases. Losses at the gene ends were 3 bases for V and 1 base for J; bases not matched to a gene: 3. The length of the CDR3 is 15 residues. Germline assignment: CDR1 SGHRS and CDR2 YFSETQ. The full variable domain, with the rest looked up from reference TRBV5-1 and TRBJ2-3, is KAGVTQTPRYLIKTRGQQVTLSCSPISGHRSVSWYQQTPGQGLQFLFEYFSETQRNKGNFPGRFSGRQFSNSRSEMNVSTLELGDSALYLCASSSSGTRTDTQYFGPGTRLTVL.

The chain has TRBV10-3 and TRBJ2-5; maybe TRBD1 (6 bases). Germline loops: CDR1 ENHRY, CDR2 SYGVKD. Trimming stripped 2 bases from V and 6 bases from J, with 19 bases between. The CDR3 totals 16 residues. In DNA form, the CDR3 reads TGTGCCATCAGTGAGGAAAGGACAGTCGCAGGAAAGACCCAGTACTTC. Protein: CAISEERTVAGKTQYF.

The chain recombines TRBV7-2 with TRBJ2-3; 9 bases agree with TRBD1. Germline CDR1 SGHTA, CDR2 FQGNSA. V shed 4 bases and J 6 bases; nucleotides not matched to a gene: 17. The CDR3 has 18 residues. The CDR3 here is CASSSHYRTGVGGDTQYF. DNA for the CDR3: TGTGCCAGCAGCTCCCACTATCGGACAGGGGTTGGAGGGGATACGCAGTATTTT.